One sample yielded the 27 T cell receptor beta chains listed below, sequenced in a study of blood T cell repertoires in COVID-19. This table comes from immunoSEQ multiplex PCR, and its TCRdb copy is limited to in-frame clones, with some not included. The sample has about 440,000 clones, less than 95% seen once. The sample taken for sequencing was PBMCs or T cells enriched from blood (not recorded which). These TCRs come from a man younger than 35 who had recovered from COVID-19.

This clone was seen a single time. The genes are TRBV5-6 and TRBJ2-2; tentative D call: TRBD2 (5 bases). Looked up from germline, CDR1 is SGHDT and CDR2 is YYEEEE. This CDR3 region has 13 residues. Trimming stripped 4 bases from V and 6 bases from J, with 10 bases between. CDR3 bases: TGTGCCAGCAGCCCCGGGGTAGCCGGGGAGCTGTTTTTT. The encoded protein is CASSPGVAGELFF.

The rearrangement links TRBV30 to TRBJ2-7, with 11 nucleotides matching TRBD1. J was trimmed by 4 bases and V by 2 bases; bases with no gene match: 4. This CDR3 has 14 residues. The germline CDR1 and CDR2 sequences are GTSNPN and SVGIG (reference sequence). CDR3 sequence reads: CAWSLGQGGYEQYF. The CDR3 nucleotides are TGTGCCTGGAGTCTGGGACAGGGGGGTTACGAGCAGTACTTC.

The table lists this clone with a count of one. J is TRBJ1-6 and V is TRBV27, with D possibly TRBD1 on 6 matching bases. Per germline, CDR1 MNHEY and CDR2 SMNVEV (reference sequence). This CDR3 is built from 15 residues. V lost 4 bases and J 7 bases, leaving 14 bases between the germline ends. CDR3 amino acids: CASSSPGQGNSPLHF. As DNA, the CDR3 is TGTGCCAGCAGTTCTCCGGGACAAGGCAATTCACCCCTCCACTTT.

The genes are TRBV9 and TRBJ1-3; D may be TRBD1 (5 bases). The germline gives CDR1 SGDLS, CDR2 YYNGEE. The CDR3 is 18 residues long. V shed 2 bases and J shed 0 bases, with 18 bases lying between them. The CDR3: CASSVDLGDSHSGNTIYF. In DNA, the CDR3 is TGTGCCAGCAGCGTCGATTTGGGTGACAGCCACTCTGGAAACACCATATATTTT.

The chain carries TRBV7-6 and TRBJ1-2, with TRBD1 identical over 9 bases. CDR1 and CDR2 from the germline V gene are SGHVS and FNYEAQ. This CDR3 region has 17 residues. V trimming: 5 bases; J trimming: 5 bases; junction bases outside the gene matches: 15. The CDR3 nucleotides read TGTGCCAGCAGCCTATCAAAAAACAGGGGGCGATTGTATGGCTACACCTTC. Encoded protein: CASSLSKNRGRLYGYTF.

J is TRBJ2-1 and V is TRBV19, with 9 positions matching TRBD2. Germline V lookup: CDR1 LNHDA, CDR2 SQIVND (reference sequence). The J segment lost 1 base and the V segment lost 9 bases, leaving 13 bases of the junction unmatched. The CDR3 has 17 amino acids. CDR3 loop: CARPTAGGIKSYNEQFF. The CDR3 bases are TGTGCCAGACCCACGGCGGGAGGGATAAAATCCTACAATGAGCAGTTCTTC.

This chain joins TRBV7-3 and TRBJ2-3; D possibly corresponds to TRBD1 (6 bases). The CDR3 length is 13 residues. Looked up from germline, CDR1 is SGHTA and CDR2 is FQGTGA. The V end lost 5 bases, the J end lost 1 base, and 7 bases lay between the germline ends. CDR3 DNA sequence: TGTGCCAGCAGCCGGACAGGCACAGATACGCAGTATTTT. It specifies CASSRTGTDTQYF.

The chain uses TRBV2 and TRBJ2-4; 12 bases align to TRBD1. This CDR3 spans 15 amino acids. Per germline, CDR1 SNHLY and CDR2 FYNNEI. V trimming: 1 base; J trimming: 7 bases; junction bases outside the gene matches: 2. The CDR3 is CASSEEGQGANIQYF. In DNA form, the CDR3 reads TGTGCCAGCAGTGAAGAGGGACAGGGGGCGAACATTCAGTACTTC.

The rearrangement uses TRBV28 and TRBJ1-4, with 7 bases aligning to TRBD1. There are 13 residues in the CDR3. With V trimmed by 9 bases and J by 6 bases, 7 bases remained unmatched. Germline CDR1 is MDHEN and CDR2 is SYDVKM. CDR3 sequence: CASGDDRDEKLFF. As DNA, the CDR3 is TGTGCCAGTGGAGACGACAGGGATGAAAAACTGTTTTTT. Looking up the rest from reference TRBV28 and TRBJ1-4 gives the full variable domain: DVKVTQSSRYLVKRTGEKVFLECVQDMDHENMFWYRQDPGLGLRLIYFSYDVKMKEKGDIPEGYSVSREKKERFSLILESASTNQTSMYLCASGDDRDEKLFFGSGTQLSVL.

V usage is TRBV19 and J usage is TRBJ2-5; 8 nucleotides match TRBD1. V was pared by 0 bases and J by 5 bases, with 14 bases of the junction left unmatched. The germline V gene encodes CDR1 LNHDA and CDR2 SQIVND (reference sequence). CDR3 length: 18 amino acids. The CDR3 DNA is TGTGCCAGTAGTATAGAGCAGGGGGCCTCAAGGGCTGAGGAGACCCAGTACTTC. It translates to CASSIEQGASRAEETQYF. Full variable domain (missing parts from reference TRBV19 and TRBJ2-5): DGGITQSPKYLFRKEGQNVTLSCEQNLNHDAMYWYRQDPGQGLRLIYYSQIVNDFQKGDIAEGYSVSREKKESFPLTVTSAQKNPTAFYLCASSIEQGASRAEETQYFGPGTRLLVL.

This sequence joins TRBV2 and TRBJ2-3, with TRBD2 as a possible D gene (5 bases). Trimming removed 2 bases from V and 3 bases from J, with 9 bases in between. The CDR3 covers 14 residues. Germline-derived CDR1 and CDR2 are SNHLY and FYNNEI. The CDR3 DNA is TGTGCCAGCAGTGAAAACCCGGGGACAGATACGCAGTATTTT. It encodes CASSENPGTDTQYF.

This clone has just one count. The chain is built from TRBV7-9 and TRBJ1-2, with 7 bases that match TRBD1. The CDR3 extends over 15 amino acids. J gave up 3 bases and V 6 bases, and 10 bases lay outside the gene matches. Germline V lookup: CDR1 SEHNR, CDR2 FQNEAQ (reference sequence). CDR3 residues: CASSFIDREHYGYTF. CDR3 bases: TGTGCCAGCAGTTTCATAGACAGGGAGCACTATGGCTACACCTTC. The full variable domain, its missing parts supplied by reference TRBV7-9 and TRBJ1-2, is DTGVSQNPRHKITKRGQNVTFRCDPISEHNRLYWYRQTLGQGPEFLTYFQNEAQLEKSRLLSDRFSAERPKGSFSTLEIQRTEQGDSAMYLCASSFIDREHYGYTFGSGTRLTVV.

This chain joins TRBV12-3 or TRBV12-4 and TRBJ1-2, with 9 nucleotides matching TRBD1. The CDR3 extends over 13 amino acids. After removal of 3 bases from V and 8 bases from J, the junction contained 4 bases not matched to a gene. The chain's CDR3 is CASSLGDRVGYTF. The CDR3 DNA is TGTGCCAGCAGTTTGGGGGACAGGGTAGGCTACACCTTC.

The chain has TRBV6-5 and TRBJ1-1; D unresolved. V gave up 7 bases and J gave up 4 bases, with 7 bases separating them. The CDR3 is 11 amino acids. CDR1 is MNHEY and CDR2 is SVGAGI in the germline V gene. The CDR3 DNA is TGTGCCAGCATCGGTGGCACTGAAGCTTTCTTT. Its protein is CASIGGTEAFF.

This clone was seen a few times. The V and J genes are TRBV2 and TRBJ1-4; TRBD1 might be the D (6 bases). Per germline, CDR1 SNHLY and CDR2 FYNNEI. This CDR3 contains 15 residues. Between the trimmed V and J ends, which lost 7 bases and 3 bases, there was a span of 15 bases. CDR3 sequence reads: CASTEGGQANEKLFF. CDR3 in DNA: TGTGCCAGCACAGAGGGGGGGCAGGCTAATGAAAAACTGTTTTTT.

The gene calls are TRBV6-1 and TRBJ1-2; D is possibly TRBD1 (5 bases). V gave up 3 bases and J gave up 9 bases, with 14 bases separating them. The germline V gene encodes CDR1 MNHNS and CDR2 SASEGT. The CDR3 covers 13 residues. The CDR3 DNA reads as TGTGCCAGCAGTGATATCCAGGGCGGAAGCTACACCTTC. It is translated as CASSDIQGGSYTF.

The gene calls are TRBV19 and TRBJ1-1; tentative D call: TRBD1 (6 bases). Germline V lookup: CDR1 LNHDA, CDR2 SQIVND (reference sequence). V lost 3 bases and J 1 base, leaving 9 bases between the germline ends. This CDR3 contains 14 residues. CDR3 loop: CASSILQGNTEAFF. DNA for the CDR3: TGTGCCAGTAGTATTCTACAGGGGAACACTGAAGCTTTCTTT.

The chain carries TRBV7-3 and TRBJ2-2; 12 bases line up with TRBD2. The CDR3 loop spans 16 amino acids. Germline loops: CDR1 SGHTA, CDR2 FQGTGA. J lost 4 bases, V lost 4 bases, and 4 bases had no gene match. CDR3 loop: CASSSQLAGGTGELFF. The CDR3, as DNA: TGTGCCAGCAGCTCCCAACTAGCGGGAGGCACCGGGGAGCTGTTTTTT.

The chain employs TRBV7-3 and TRBJ2-6; possible D gene TRBD2, 6 bases. Germline values: CDR1 SGHTA, CDR2 FQGTGA. The V end lost 0 bases, the J end lost 12 bases, and 6 bases lay between the germline ends. The CDR3 length is 12 residues. In DNA, the CDR3 is TGTGCCAGCAGCTTAACCGGGGGCGTCCTGACTTTC. Translation: CASSLTGGVLTF.

This clone was seen a single time. CDR3: CASSLTGESTEAFF. The DNA of the CDR3 is TGTGCCAGCAGCTTAACGGGGGAGTCCACTGAAGCTTTCTTT. V and J are TRBV11-2 and TRBJ1-1, with D possibly being TRBD1 (5 bases). This CDR3 has 14 amino acids. V was clipped by 2 bases and J by 4 bases, with 11 bases between them. From germline, CDR1 is SGHAT and CDR2 FQNNGV.

V gene TRBV19 combines with J gene TRBJ1-1; TRBD1 aligns across 8 bases. Germline V gene data show CDR1 as LNHDA and CDR2 as SQIVND (reference sequence). The CDR3 has 15 residues. Germline trimming cut 1 base from V and 5 bases from J; bases unmatched to any gene: 6. The CDR3 loop is CASSIGAGGETEAFF. CDR3 sequence (DNA): TGTGCCAGTAGTATAGGTGCAGGGGGCGAAACTGAAGCTTTCTTT.

CDR3 sequence reads: CASSLRGVRNTEAFF. The DNA of the CDR3 is TGTGCCAGCAGCTTGAGGGGCGTTAGGAACACTGAAGCTTTCTTT. This chain joins TRBV5-4 and TRBJ1-1; tentative D call: TRBD1 (5 bases). The CDR3 length is 15 residues. Germline V gene data show CDR1 as SGHNT and CDR2 as YYREEE (reference sequence). Trimming shortened V by 1 base and J by 1 base, and 11 bases separated the two germline ends.

The V gene is TRBV16, the J gene TRBJ1-2, with 10 bases identical to TRBD1. The CDR3 contains 14 residues. The germline V gene encodes CDR1 KGHSY and CDR2 FQNENV. J gave up 8 bases and V 2 bases, and 5 bases lay outside the gene matches. DNA for the CDR3: TGTGCCAGCAGCCAACCCGGGACAGGGGCCGGCTACACCTTC. Translated: CASSQPGTGAGYTF.

Only a few counts were recorded for this clone. The V gene is TRBV5-1, the J gene TRBJ2-1; the match to TRBD2 covers 11 bases. Germline V CDR1 and CDR2: SGHRS, YFSETQ. The J segment lost 8 bases and the V segment lost 0 bases, leaving 1 base of the junction unmatched. CDR3 length: 14 amino acids. DNA of the CDR3: TGCGCCAGCAGCTTGGAGGGACTAGCGGATGAGCAGTTCTTC. It translates to CASSLEGLADEQFF.

This clone showed up just once. The chain is built from TRBV10-3 and TRBJ2-2; 8 nucleotides align to TRBD1. The CDR3 runs 16 residues. Unmatched junction bases numbered 8, after V lost 3 bases and J lost 5 bases. CDR1 and CDR2 (germline): ENHRY, SYGVKD. DNA of the CDR3: TGTGCCATCAGTGACCTCGGACAGGGTGAAACCGGGGAGCTGTTTTTT. This gives the protein CAISDLGQGETGELFF.

The J gene is TRBJ2-5, the V gene TRBV7-2; no clear D. V lost 0 bases, J lost 4 bases, and 3 bases lay in between. CDR3 size: 12 residues. Germline V gene lookup returns CDR1 SGHTA and CDR2 FQGNSA. CDR3 in DNA: TGTGCCAGCAGCTTAGCCGGAGAGACCCAGTACTTC. Amino acid sequence: CASSLAGETQYF.

This chain joins TRBV9 and TRBJ1-5; no definite D call. Germline lookup yields CDR1 SGDLS and CDR2 YYNGEE. The CDR3 covers 13 residues. V was clipped by 0 bases and J by 6 bases, with 7 bases between them. The CDR3: CASSVGEAQPQHF. Written as DNA, the CDR3 is TGTGCCAGCAGCGTAGGGGAGGCTCAGCCCCAGCATTTT.